A single T cell receptor beta chain is shown here with its context. CDR1 is MRHNA and CDR2 is SNTAGT in the germline V gene. The CDR3 loop spans 17 amino acids. V dropped 2 bases and J dropped 4 bases, with 20 bases sitting between them. This specimen belongs to a study of shared clonotypes between healthy human individuals. Study-wide background: Those who served as donors were a couple of women and three men between the ages of 18 and 49.

Profiled with immunoSEQ multiplex PCR; TCRdb holds only in-frame clones, not every one. Among 1.4 million or so clones listed, 98% were seen once. This sequence originates from a man between 25 and 39 years old in good health. The source material was naive CD4+ T cells sorted from blood. Described subset: CD45RA+ positively selected. The rearrangement joins TRBV6-4 to TRBJ1-1; a weak D match, TRBD1 (6 bases). The chain's CDR3 is CASSDILHTGRATEAFF. The CDR3, as DNA: TGTGCCAGCAGTGACATCCTTCATACAGGGCGGGCCACTGAAGCTTTCTTT.